This T cell receptor beta chain was found in a study of shared clonotypes between healthy human individuals. Background on the study: CD4 naive and memory got three plates each, CD8 naive two, CD8 memory one.

Worth noting for this clone: The antigen is undetermined.

Whole-study findings and limits: Sampling involved blood alone; tissue repertoires likely differ. Some clonotypes were shared by all four sorted-subset donors, while others were not shared. The non-shared ones had lower generation probabilities than the shared ones. Even with large depth, rarefaction showed that sorted-subset sequencing was incomplete.

TCRdb's copy holds only in-frame clones and misses some; the assay was immunoSEQ multiplex PCR. The sample includes approximately 2.4 million clones, around 95% of them seen just once. The sequencing input was naive CD4+ T cells sorted from blood. Subset described: CD45RA+ positively selected. The TCR originated in a man between 18 and 35 years old in good health.

CDR3 nucleotide sequence: TGTGCCAGCAGTTTAAACTCCTACTCTGGAAACACCATATATTTT. This encodes CASSLNSYSGNTIYF. The rearrangement joins TRBV27 to TRBJ1-3; D is undetermined. V lost 2 bases and J lost 0, with 8 bases in between. Germline loops: CDR1 MNHEY, CDR2 SMNVEV (reference sequence). CDR3 length equals 15 residues.